There are many counts of the clone carrying this T cell receptor beta chain. Via MiXCR, TCRdb re-called the 5' RACE reads, giving one row per CDR3 protein. The table lists approximately 44,000 distinct CDR3 sequences, roughly 13% of them singletons. Time point denoted: sample taken at primary tumor resection. This entry comes from a study of spatial heterogeneity in lung cancer. The TCR was taken from a male donor with early-stage non-small cell lung cancer. The specimen was PBMCs, collected at surgery.

In DNA, the CDR3 is TGCAGCGTTGAGGGAGGTACTGAAGCTTTCTTT. This encodes CSVEGGTEAFF. The J gene is TRBJ1-1, the V gene TRBV29-1, with no clear D. This CDR3 is built from 11 residues. V lost 3 bases and J 5 bases, leaving 7 bases between the germline ends. Germline CDR1 is SQVTM and CDR2 is ANQGSEA.